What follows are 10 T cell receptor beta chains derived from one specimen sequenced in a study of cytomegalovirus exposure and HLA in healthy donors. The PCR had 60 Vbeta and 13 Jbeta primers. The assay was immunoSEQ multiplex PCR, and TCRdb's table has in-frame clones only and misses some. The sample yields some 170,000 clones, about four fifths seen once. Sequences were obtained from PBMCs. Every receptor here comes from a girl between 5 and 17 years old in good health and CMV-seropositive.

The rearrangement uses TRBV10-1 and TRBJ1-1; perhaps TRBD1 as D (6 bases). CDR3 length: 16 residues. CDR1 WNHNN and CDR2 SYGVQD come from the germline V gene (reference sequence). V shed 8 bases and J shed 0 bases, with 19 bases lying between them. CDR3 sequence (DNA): TGCGCCAGCCCCGAAGGACAGCGTATAATGAACACTGAAGCTTTCTTT. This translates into CASPEGQRIMNTEAFF.

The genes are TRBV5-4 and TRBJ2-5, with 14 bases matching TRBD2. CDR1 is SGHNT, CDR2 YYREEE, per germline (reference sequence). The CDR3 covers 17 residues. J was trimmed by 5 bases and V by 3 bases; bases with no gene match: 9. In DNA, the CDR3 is TGTGCCAGCAGCTCGGGACTAGCGGGGGCCGCGGGGGAGACCCAGTACTTC. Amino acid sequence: CASSSGLAGAAGETQYF. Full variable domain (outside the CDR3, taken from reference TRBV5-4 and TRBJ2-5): ETGVTQSPTHLIKTRGQQVTLRCSSQSGHNTVSWYQQALGQGPQFIFQYYREEENGRGNFPPRFSGLQFPNYSSELNVNALELDDSALYLCASSSGLAGAAGETQYFGPGTRLLVL.

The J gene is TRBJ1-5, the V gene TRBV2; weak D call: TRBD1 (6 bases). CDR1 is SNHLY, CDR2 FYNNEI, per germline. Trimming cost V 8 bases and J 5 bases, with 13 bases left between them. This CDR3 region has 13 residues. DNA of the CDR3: TGTGCCAGCGGGGGACACGTGGATCAGCCCCAGCATTTT. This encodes CASGGHVDQPQHF.

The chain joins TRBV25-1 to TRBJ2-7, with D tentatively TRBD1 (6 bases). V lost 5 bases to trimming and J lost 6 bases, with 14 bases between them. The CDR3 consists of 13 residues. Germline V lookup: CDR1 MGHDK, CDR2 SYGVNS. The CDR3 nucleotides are TGTGCCAGCAGTAACAGGGAGCGCACCGAGCAGTACTTC. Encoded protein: CASSNRERTEQYF.

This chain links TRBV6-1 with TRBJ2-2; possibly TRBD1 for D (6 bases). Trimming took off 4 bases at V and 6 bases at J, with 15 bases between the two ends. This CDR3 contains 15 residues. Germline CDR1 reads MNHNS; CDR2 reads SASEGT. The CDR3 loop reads CASSVEGGSAGELFF. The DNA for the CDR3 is TGTGCCAGCAGTGTGGAAGGGGGTAGCGCCGGGGAGCTGTTTTTT.

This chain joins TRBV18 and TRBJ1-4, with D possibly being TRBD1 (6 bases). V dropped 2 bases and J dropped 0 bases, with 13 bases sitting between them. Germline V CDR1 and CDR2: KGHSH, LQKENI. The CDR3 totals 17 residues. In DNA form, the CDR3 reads TGTGCCAGCTCACCAGGCCAGGGGATGGCAACTAATGAAAAACTGTTTTTT. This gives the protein CASSPGQGMATNEKLFF.

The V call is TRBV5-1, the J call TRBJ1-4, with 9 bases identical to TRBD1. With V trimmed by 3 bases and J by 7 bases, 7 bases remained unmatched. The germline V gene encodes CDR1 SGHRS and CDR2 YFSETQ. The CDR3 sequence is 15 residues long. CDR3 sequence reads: CASSSTGTGIEKLFF. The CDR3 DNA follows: TGCGCCAGCAGCTCAACCGGGACAGGGATTGAAAAACTGTTTTTT.

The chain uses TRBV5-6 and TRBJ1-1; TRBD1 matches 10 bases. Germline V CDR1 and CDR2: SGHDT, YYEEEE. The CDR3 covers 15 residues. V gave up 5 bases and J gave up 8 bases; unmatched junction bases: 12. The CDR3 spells CASRETGGAVPEAFF. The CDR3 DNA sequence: TGTGCCAGCAGGGAGACAGGGGGCGCGGTTCCCGAAGCTTTCTTT.

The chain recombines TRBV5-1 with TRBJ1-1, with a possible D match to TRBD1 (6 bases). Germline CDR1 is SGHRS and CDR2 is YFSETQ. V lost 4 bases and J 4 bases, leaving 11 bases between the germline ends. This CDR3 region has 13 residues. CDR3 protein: CASSLLQGTEAFF. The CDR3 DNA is TGCGCCAGCAGCCTCCTACAGGGCACTGAAGCTTTCTTT.

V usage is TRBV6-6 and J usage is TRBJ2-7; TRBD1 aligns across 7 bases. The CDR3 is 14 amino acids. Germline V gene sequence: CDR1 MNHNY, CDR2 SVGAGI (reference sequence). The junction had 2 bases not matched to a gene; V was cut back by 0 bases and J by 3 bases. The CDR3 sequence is CASSYSRQGYEQYF. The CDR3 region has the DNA TGTGCCAGCAGTTACTCACGACAGGGCTACGAGCAGTACTTC.